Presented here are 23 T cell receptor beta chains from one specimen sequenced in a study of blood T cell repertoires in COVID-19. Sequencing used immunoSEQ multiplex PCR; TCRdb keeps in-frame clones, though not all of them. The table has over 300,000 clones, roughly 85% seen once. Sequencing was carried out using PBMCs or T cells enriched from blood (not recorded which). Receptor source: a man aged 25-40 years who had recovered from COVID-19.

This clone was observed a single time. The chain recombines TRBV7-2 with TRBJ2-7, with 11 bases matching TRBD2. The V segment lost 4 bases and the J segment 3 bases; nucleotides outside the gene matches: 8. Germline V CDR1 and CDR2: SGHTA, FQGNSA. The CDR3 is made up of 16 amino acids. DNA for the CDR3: TGTGCCAGCAGCTCGTCATTGACTAGCGGGGTCTACGAGCAGTACTTC. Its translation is CASSSSLTSGVYEQYF.

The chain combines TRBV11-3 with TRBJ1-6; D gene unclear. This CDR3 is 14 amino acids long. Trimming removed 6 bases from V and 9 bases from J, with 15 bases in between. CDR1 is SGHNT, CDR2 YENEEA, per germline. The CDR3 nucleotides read TGTGCCAGCAGGAGTAGTCCCTACTTTTCACCCCTCCACTTT. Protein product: CASRSSPYFSPLHF.

In DNA form, the CDR3 reads TGTGCCTGGAGTGTCAATCAGCAGGGGACAATGAACTATGGCTACACCTTC. It specifies CAWSVNQQGTMNYGYTF. J is TRBJ1-2 and V is TRBV30; tentative D call: TRBD1 (6 bases). CDR3 length: 17 amino acids. CDR1 GTSNPN and CDR2 SVGIG come from the germline V gene (reference sequence). Trimming cost V 0 bases and J 2 bases, with 19 bases left between them.

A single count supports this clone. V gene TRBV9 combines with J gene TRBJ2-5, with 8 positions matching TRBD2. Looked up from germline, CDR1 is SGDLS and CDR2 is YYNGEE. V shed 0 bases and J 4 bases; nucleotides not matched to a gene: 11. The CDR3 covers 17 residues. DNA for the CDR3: TGTGCCAGCAGCGTAGGACGGGGGGGCCGGTTGACAGAGACCCAGTACTTC. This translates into CASSVGRGGRLTETQYF.

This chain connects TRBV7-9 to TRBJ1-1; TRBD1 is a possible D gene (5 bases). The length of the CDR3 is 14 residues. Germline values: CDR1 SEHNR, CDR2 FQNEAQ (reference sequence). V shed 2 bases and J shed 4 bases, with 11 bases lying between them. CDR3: CASSLTQGSTEAFF. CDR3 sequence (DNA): TGTGCCAGCAGCTTAACCCAGGGCAGCACTGAAGCTTTCTTT. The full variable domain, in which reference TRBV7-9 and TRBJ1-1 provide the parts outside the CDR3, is DTGVSQNPRHKITKRGQNVTFRCDPISEHNRLYWYRQTLGQGPEFLTYFQNEAQLEKSRLLSDRFSAERPKGSFSTLEIQRTEQGDSAMYLCASSLTQGSTEAFFGQGTRLTVV.

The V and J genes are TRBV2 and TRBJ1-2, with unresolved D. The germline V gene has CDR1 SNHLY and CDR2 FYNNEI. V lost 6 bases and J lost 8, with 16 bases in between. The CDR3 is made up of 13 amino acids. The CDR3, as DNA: TGTGCCAGCAGCCCCCGCATGGGCGGGGGCTACACCTTC. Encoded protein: CASSPRMGGGYTF. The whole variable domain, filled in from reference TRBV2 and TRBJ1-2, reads EPEVTQTPSHQVTQMGQEVILRCVPISNHLYFYWYRQILGQKVEFLVSFYNNEISEKSEIFDDQFSVERPDGSNFTLKIRSTKLEDSAMYFCASSPRMGGGYTFGSGTRLTVV.

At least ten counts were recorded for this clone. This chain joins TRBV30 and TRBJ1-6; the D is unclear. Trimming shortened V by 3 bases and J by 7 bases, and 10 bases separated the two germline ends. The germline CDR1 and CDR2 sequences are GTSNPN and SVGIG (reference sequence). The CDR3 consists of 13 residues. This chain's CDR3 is CAWRGEGNSPLHF. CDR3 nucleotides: TGTGCCTGGAGGGGAGAAGGCAATTCACCCCTCCACTTT.

In nucleotides, the CDR3 is TGTGCCAGCAGCTTAGGGGGGGCACAGCCCCAGCATTTT. Translated: CASSLGGAQPQHF. The chain combines TRBV5-6 with TRBJ1-5; perhaps TRBD1 as D (6 bases). Germline CDR1 and CDR2: SGHDT and YYEEEE. This CDR3 contains 13 residues. V lost 2 bases to trimming and J lost 7 bases, with 10 bases between them. Full variable domain (missing parts from reference TRBV5-6 and TRBJ1-5): DAGVTQSPTHLIKTRGQQVTLRCSPKSGHDTVSWYQQALGQGPQFIFQYYEEEERQRGNFPDRFSGHQFPNYSSELNVNALLLGDSALYLCASSLGGAQPQHFGDGTRLSIL.

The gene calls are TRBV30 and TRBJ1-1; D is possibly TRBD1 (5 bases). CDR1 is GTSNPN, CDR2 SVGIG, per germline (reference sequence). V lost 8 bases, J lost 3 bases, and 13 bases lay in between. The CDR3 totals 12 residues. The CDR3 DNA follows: TGTGCCAGCTCGGACACCCACACTGAAGCTTTCTTT. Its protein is CASSDTHTEAFF.

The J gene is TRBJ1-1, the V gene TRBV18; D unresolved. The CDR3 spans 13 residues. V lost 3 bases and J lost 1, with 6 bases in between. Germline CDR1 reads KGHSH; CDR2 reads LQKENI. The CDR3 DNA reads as TGTGCCAGCTCACCCACAAGGAACACTGAAGCTTTCTTT. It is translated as CASSPTRNTEAFF.

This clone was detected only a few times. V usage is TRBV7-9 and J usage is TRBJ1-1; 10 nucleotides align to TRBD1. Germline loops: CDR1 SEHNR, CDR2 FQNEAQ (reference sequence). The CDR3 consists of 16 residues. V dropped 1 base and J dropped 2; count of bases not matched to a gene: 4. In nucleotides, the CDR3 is TGTGCCAGCAGCTTAGTTGGGACAGGGGTAAACACTGAAGCTTTCTTT. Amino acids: CASSLVGTGVNTEAFF.

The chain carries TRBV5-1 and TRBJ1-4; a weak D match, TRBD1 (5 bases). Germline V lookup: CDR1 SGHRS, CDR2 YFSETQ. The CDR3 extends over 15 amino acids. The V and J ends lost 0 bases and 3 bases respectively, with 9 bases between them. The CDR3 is CASSLVRGANEKLFF. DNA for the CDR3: TGCGCCAGCAGCTTGGTAAGGGGTGCTAATGAAAAACTGTTTTTT.

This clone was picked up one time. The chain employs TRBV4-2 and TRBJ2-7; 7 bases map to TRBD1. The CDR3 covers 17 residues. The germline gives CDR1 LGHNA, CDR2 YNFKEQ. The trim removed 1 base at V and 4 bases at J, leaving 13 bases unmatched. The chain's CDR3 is CASSQAPLMTGFYEQYF. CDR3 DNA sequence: TGTGCCAGCAGCCAAGCTCCCCTTATGACAGGGTTTTACGAGCAGTACTTC.

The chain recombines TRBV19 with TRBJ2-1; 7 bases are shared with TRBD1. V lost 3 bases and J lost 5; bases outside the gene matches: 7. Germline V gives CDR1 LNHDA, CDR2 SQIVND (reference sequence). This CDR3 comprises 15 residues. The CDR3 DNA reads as TGTGCCAGTAGTATCTTCGCGACAGGGAACAATGAGCAGTTCTTC. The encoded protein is CASSIFATGNNEQFF.

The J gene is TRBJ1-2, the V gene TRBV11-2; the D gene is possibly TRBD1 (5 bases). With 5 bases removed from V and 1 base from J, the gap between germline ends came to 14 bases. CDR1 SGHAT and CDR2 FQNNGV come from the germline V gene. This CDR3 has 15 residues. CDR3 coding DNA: TGTGCCAGCAGCCCAAGGACAAGGGTTAACTATGGCTACACCTTC. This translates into CASSPRTRVNYGYTF.

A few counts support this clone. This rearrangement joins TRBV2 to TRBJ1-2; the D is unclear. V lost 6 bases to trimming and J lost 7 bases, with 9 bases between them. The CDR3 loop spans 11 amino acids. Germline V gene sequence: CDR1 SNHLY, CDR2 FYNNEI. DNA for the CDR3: TGTGCCAGCAGCCCGGAGAGTGGCTACACCTTC. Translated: CASSPESGYTF.

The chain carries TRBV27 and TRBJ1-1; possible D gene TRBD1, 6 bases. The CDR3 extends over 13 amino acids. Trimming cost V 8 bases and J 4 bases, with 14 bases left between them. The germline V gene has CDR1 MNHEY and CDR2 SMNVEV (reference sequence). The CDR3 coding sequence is TGTGCCAGCGGGCTTACAGGGTTCACTGAAGCTTTCTTT. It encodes CASGLTGFTEAFF.

The CDR3 DNA sequence: TGCAGCGTTTGTGATGGGGCCGACACCATATATTTT. Encoded protein: CSVCDGADTIYF. The rearrangement joins TRBV29-1 to TRBJ1-3, with a possible D match to TRBD1 (5 bases). Germline values: CDR1 SQVTM, CDR2 ANQGSEA. The ends were cut back, 5 bases at V and 8 bases at J, with 13 bases in the middle. The CDR3 length is 12 residues. The entire variable domain, with the rest obtained from reference TRBV29-1 and TRBJ1-3, is as follows: SAVISQKPSRDICQRGTSLTIQCQVDSQVTMMFWYRQQPGQSLTLIATANQGSEATYESGFVIDKFPISRPNLTFSTLTVSNMSPEDSSIYLCSVCDGADTIYFGEGSWLTVV.

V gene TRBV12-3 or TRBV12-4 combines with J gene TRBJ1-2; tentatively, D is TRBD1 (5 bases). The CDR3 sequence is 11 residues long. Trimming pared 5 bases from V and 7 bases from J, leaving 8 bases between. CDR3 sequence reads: CASSRGTGYTF. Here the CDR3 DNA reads TGTGCCAGCAGTAGGGGAACTGGCTACACCTTC.

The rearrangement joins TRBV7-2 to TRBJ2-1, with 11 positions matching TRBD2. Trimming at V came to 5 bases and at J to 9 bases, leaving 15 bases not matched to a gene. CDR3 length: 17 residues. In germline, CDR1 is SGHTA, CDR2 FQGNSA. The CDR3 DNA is TGTGCCAGCAGCCAAACCAAATACCTTAGCGGGGGGGGTGAGCAGTTCTTC. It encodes CASSQTKYLSGGGEQFF.

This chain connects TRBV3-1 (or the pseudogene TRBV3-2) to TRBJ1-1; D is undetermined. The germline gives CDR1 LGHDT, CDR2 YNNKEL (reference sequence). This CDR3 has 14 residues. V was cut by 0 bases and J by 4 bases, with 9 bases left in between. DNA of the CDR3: TGTGCCAGCAGCCAAGAGGCGGCCAGCACTGAAGCTTTCTTT. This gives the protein CASSQEAASTEAFF.

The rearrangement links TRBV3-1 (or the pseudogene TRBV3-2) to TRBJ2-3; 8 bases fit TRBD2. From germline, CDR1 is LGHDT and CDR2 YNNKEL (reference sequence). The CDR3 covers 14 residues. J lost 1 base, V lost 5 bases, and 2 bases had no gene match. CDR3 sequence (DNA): TGTGCCAGCAGCTTACTAGCGGGCACAGATACGCAGTATTTT. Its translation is CASSLLAGTDTQYF.

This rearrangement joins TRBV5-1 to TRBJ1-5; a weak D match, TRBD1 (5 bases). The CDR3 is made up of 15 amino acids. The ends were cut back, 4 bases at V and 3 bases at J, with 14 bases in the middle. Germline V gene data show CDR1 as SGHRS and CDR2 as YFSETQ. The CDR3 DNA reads TGCGCCAGCAGCCCGACTCCAGGGAACAATCAGCCCCAGCATTTT. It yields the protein CASSPTPGNNQPQHF.